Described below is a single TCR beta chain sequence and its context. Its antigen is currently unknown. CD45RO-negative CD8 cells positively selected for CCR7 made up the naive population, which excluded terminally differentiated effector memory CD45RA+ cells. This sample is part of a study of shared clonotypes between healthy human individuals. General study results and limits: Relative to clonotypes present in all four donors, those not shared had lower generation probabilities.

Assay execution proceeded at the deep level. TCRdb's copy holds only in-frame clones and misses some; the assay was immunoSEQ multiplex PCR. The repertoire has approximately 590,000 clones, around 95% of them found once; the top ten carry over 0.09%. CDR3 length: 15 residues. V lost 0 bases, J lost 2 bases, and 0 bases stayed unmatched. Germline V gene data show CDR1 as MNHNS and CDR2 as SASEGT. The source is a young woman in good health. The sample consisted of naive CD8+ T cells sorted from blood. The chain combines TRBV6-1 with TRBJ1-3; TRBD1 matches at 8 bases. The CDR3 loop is CASSEARGPGNTIYF. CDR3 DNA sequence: TGTGCCAGCAGTGAAGCCAGGGGGCCTGGAAACACCATATATTTT.